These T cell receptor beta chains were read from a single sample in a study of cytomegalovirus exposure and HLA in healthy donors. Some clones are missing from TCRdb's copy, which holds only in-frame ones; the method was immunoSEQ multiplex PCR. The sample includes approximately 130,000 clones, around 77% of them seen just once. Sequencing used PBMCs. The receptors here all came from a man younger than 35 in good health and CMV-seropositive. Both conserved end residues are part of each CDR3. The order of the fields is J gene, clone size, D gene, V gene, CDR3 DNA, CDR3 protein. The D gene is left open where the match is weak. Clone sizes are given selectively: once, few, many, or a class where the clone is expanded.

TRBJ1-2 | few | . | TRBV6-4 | TGTGCCAGCAGTGACGAAATCGGCTATGGCTACACCTTC | CASSDEIGYGYTF
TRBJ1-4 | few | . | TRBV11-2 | TGTGCCAGCAGCTTAGCGACAGGCCTGGGGAAGCGGCTGTTTTTT | CASSLATGLGKRLFF
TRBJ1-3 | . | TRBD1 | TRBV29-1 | TGCAGCGTTGATGATAGCCCGGACAGGTTTGGAAACACCATATATTTT | CSVDDSPDRFGNTIYF
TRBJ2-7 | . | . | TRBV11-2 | TGTGCCAGCAGCCTCTTAGGCGCGGCCCCGACCGAGCAGTACTTC | CASSLLGAAPTEQYF
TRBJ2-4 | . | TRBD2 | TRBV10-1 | TGCGCCAGCAGTGAGTCAACTAGCGGGGGCCGGGACAGTCAGTACTTC | CASSESTSGGRDSQYF
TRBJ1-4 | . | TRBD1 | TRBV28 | TGTGCCAGCAGTTTCGGACAGGCCATAAAACTGTTTTTT | CASSFGQAIKLFF
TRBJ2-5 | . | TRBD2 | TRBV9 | TGTGCCAGCAGCGTTAGGGACTACGGAGGGACCCAGTACTTC | CASSVRDYGGTQYF
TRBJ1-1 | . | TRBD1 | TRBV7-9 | TGTGCCAGCAGCCCCACAGGGGTTGAAGCTTTCTTT | CASSPTGVEAFF
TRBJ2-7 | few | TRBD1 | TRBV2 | TGTGCCATTACACGCAGGACAGGGTCCTACGAGCAGTACTTC | CAITRRTGSYEQYF
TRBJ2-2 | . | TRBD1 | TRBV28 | TGTGCCAGTATCGGACAGGGTGATACCGGGGAGCTGTTTTTT | CASIGQGDTGELFF
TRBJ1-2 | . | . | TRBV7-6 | TGTGCCAGCAGCTCCTACAGGGATGGCTACACCTTC | CASSSYRDGYTF
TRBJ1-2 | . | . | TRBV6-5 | TGTGCCAGCAGTTACTCTACAGGGCACTATGGCTACACCTTC | CASSYSTGHYGYTF
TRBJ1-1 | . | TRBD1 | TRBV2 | TGTGCCAGCAGTGAAGCGCTTCCCCAGGGGGCAAGCACTGAAGCTTTCTTT | CASSEALPQGASTEAFF
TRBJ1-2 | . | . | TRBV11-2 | TGTGCCAGCAGCTTACGTCTGGAGAGAAGAAGCTATGGCTACACCTTC | CASSLRLERRSYGYTF
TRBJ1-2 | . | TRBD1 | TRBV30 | TGTGCCTGGATAAGACGAGGGACAGGGAGCGGCTACACCTTC | CAWIRRGTGSGYTF
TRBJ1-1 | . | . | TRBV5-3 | TGTGCCAGAAGTCTACGTTTTACGGCAGGGAGGGGAGGTGCTGAAGCTTTCTTT | CARSLRFTAGRGGAEAFF
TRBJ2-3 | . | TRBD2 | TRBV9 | TGTGCCAGCAGCCCCGCCGGGGGGGGCACAGATACGCAGTATTTT | CASSPAGGGTDTQYF
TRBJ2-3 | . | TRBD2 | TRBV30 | TGTGCCTGGACTAGCGGGAGGGGCTATACGCAGTATTTT | CAWTSGRGYTQYF
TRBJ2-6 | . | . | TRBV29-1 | TGCAGCGCCCCAAGAGTTTCCCCCCCTGGGGCCAACGTCCTGACTTTC | CSAPRVSPPGANVLTF
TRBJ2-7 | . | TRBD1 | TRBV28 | TGTGCCAGCAGCCCCACATGGACAGGGGGCAGGGACGAGCAGTACTTC | CASSPTWTGGRDEQYF
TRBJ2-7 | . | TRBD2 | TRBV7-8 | TGTGCCAGCAGCTTAAGGACTAGCGGGGTTCACGAGCAGTACTTC | CASSLRTSGVHEQYF
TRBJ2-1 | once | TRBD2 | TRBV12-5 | TGTGCTAGTGGTTTGGGAAGCGGGGTTAACAATGAGCAGTTCTTC | CASGLGSGVNNEQFF
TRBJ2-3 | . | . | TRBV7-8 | TGTGCCAGCACGTTCATTTCCAAGGTTGGAGAAGATACGCAGTATTTT | CASTFISKVGEDTQYF
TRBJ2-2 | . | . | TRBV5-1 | TGCGCCAGCAGTTCCGGGACTCTAACCGGGGAGCTGTTTTTT | CASSSGTLTGELFF
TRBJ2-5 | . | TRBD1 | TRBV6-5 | TGTGCCAGCAGTGCAGACAGGGCTTCGAAGACCCAGTACTTC | CASSADRASKTQYF
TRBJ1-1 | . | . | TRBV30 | TGTGCCTGGGACTCGGGGGGGGTGTCAGCTTTCTTT | CAWDSGGVSAFF
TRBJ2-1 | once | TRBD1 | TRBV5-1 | TGCGCCAGCAGCTTCAACAGGGGGCAGGAAAATGAGCAGTTCTTC | CASSFNRGQENEQFF
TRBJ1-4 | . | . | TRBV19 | TGTGCCAGTAGTATAGACCCGCGCGCAACTAATGAAAAACTGTTTTTT | CASSIDPRATNEKLFF
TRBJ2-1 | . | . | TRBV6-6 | TGTGCCAGCAGTTACTCGGACTTGAATGACAATGAGCAGTTCTTC | CASSYSDLNDNEQFF
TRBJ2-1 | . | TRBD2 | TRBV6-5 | TGTGCCAGCAGGACCCCTAGCGGGAGGGCCGGAGAGCAGTTCTTC | CASRTPSGRAGEQFF
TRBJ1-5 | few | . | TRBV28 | TGTGCCAGCAGTCACCCTACCGGGGGTAGCAATCAGCCCCAGCATTTT | CASSHPTGGSNQPQHF
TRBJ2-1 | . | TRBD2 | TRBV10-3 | TGTGCCATCAGTGAGTCCTTGTCCTCTAGCGGGGGCTACAATGAGCAGTTCTTC | CAISESLSSSGGYNEQFF
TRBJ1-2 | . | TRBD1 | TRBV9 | TGTGCCAGCAGCGTAGAACCGACAGGGAACTATGGCTACACCTTC | CASSVEPTGNYGYTF
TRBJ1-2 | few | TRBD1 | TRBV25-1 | TGTGCCAGCAGTGATCTTGGGACAGGCATAAACTATGGCTACACCTTC | CASSDLGTGINYGYTF
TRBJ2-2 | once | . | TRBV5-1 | TGCGCCAGCAGCTTGGGGGCAGGTGGAACCGGGGAGCTGTTTTTT | CASSLGAGGTGELFF
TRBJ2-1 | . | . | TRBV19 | TGTGCCAGCGGTCTTTCCTACAATGAGCAGTTCTTC | CASGLSYNEQFF
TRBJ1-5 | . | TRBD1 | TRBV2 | TGTGCCAGCAGTGGGGACAGGGGTAGCAATCAGCCCCAGCATTTT | CASSGDRGSNQPQHF
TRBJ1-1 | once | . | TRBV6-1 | TGTGCCAGCAGTGAATTCTCTGGGGCACTCACTGAAGCTTTCTTT | CASSEFSGALTEAFF
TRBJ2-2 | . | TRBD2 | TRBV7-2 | TGTGCCAGCAGCTTCAAAGGTGGTAGCGGGGGTTACACCGGGGAGCTGTTTTTT | CASSFKGGSGGYTGELFF
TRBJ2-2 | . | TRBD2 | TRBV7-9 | TGTGCCAGCAGCTCCCCTACTAGCGGACGTCCGAACACCGGGGAGCTGTTTTTT | CASSSPTSGRPNTGELFF
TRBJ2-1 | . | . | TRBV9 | TGTGCCAGCAGCGTAGAGACTGCTCGGGAGCAGTTCTTC | CASSVETAREQFF
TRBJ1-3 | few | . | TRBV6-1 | TGTGCCAGCAGCCATGACACCCAGTCTGGAAACACCATATATTTT | CASSHDTQSGNTIYF
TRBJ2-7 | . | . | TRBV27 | TGTGCCAGCAGTTTTAGCTCCTACGAGCAGTACTTC | CASSFSSYEQYF
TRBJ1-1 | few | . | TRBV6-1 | TGTGCCAGCCTTGTTAGGAACACTGAAGCTTTCTTT | CASLVRNTEAFF
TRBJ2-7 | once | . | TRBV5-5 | TGTGCCAGCAGCTTGGGGGCAGGCCTTTACGAGCAGTACTTC | CASSLGAGLYEQYF
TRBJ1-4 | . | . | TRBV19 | TGTGCCAGTAGTATAGTCGTGAGCATTAATGAAAAACTGTTTTTT | CASSIVVSINEKLFF
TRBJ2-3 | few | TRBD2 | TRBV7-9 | TGTGCCAGCAGCCTAAGGGTCAGGACTAGCGGCCCAGATACGCAGTATTTT | CASSLRVRTSGPDTQYF
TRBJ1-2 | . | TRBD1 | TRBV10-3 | TGTGCCATCAGCGGTAGTGAGGGGGCCATAAGCGACTATGGCTACACCTTC | CAISGSEGAISDYGYTF